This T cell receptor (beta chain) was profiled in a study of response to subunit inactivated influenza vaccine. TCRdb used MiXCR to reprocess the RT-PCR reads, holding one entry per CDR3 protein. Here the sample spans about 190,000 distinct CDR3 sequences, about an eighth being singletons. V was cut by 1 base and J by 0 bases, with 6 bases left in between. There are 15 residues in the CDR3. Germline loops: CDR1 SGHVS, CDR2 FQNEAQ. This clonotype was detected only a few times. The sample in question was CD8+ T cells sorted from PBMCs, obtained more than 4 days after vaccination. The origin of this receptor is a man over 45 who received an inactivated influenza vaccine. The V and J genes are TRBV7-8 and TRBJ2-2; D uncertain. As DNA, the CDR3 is TGTGCCAGCAGCTTAGGTCGATCGAACACCGGGGAGCTGTTTTTT. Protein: CASSLGRSNTGELFF.